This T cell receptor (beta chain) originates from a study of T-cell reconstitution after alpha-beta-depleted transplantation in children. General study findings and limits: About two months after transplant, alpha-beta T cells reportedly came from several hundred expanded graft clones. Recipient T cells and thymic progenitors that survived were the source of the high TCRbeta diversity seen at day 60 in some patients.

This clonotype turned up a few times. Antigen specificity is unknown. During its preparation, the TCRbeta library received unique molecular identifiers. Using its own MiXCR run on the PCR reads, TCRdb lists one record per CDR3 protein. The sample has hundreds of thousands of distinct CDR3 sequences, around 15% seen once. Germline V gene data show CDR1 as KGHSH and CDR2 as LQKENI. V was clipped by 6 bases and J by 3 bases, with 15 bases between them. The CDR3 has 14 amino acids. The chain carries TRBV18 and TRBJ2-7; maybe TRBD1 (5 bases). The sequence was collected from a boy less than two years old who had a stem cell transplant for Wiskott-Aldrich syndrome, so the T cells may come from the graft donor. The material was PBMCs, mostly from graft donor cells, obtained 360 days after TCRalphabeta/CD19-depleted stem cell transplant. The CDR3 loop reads CASSPKFDSYEQYF. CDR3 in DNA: TGTGCCAGCTCTCCCAAGTTCGACAGCTACGAGCAGTACTTC.